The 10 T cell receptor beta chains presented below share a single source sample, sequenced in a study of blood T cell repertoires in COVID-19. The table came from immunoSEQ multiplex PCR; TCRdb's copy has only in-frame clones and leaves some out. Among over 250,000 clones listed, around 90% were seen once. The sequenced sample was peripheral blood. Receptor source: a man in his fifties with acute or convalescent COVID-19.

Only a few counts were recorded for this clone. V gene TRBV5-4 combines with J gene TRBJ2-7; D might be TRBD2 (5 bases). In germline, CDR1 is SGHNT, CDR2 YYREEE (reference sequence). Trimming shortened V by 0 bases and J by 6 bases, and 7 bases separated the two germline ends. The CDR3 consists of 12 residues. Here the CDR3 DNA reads TGTGCCAGCAGCTTGGAGAGGGCCGAGCAGTACTTC. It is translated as CASSLERAEQYF.

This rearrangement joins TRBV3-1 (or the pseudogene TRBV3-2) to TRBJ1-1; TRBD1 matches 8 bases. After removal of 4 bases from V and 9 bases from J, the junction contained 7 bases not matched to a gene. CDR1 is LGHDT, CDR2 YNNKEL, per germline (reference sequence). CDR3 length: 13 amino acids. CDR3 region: CASSLSGTGKAFF. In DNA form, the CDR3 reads TGTGCCAGCAGCCTCTCTGGGACAGGCAAAGCTTTCTTT.

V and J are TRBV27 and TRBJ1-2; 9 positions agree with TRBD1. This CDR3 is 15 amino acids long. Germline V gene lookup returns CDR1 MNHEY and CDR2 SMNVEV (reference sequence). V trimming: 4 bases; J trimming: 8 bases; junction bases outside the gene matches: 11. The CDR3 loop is CASSWGTGSLGGYTF. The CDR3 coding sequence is TGTGCCAGCAGTTGGGGGACAGGGTCACTAGGAGGCTACACCTTC.

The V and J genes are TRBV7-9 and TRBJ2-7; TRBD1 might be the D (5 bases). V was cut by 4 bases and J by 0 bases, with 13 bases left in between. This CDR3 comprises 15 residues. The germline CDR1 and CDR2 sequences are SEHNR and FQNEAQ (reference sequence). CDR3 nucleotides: TGTGCCAGCAGCTCCCAGGGCGGAACCTCCTACGAGCAGTACTTC. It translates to CASSSQGGTSYEQYF. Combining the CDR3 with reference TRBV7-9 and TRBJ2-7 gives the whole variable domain DTGVSQNPRHKITKRGQNVTFRCDPISEHNRLYWYRQTLGQGPEFLTYFQNEAQLEKSRLLSDRFSAERPKGSFSTLEIQRTEQGDSAMYLCASSSQGGTSYEQYFGPGTRLTVT.

This CDR3 reads CASSQSDRGYGYTF. The CDR3 DNA is TGTGCCAGCAGTCAAAGTGACAGGGGCTATGGCTACACCTTC. The chain joins TRBV3-1 (or the pseudogene TRBV3-2) to TRBJ1-2; 8 nucleotides agree with TRBD1. The CDR3 is 14 amino acids. Germline CDR1 is LGHDT and CDR2 is YNNKEL (reference sequence). Trimming removed 6 bases from V and 4 bases from J; junction bases left unmatched: 7.

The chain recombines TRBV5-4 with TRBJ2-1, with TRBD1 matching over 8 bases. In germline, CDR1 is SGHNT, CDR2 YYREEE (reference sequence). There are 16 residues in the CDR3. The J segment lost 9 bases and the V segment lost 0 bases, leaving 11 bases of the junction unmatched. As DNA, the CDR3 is TGTGCCAGCAGCTTGGATGCAGGGGGCGCGAAGCTTGAGCAGTTCTTC. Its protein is CASSLDAGGAKLEQFF.

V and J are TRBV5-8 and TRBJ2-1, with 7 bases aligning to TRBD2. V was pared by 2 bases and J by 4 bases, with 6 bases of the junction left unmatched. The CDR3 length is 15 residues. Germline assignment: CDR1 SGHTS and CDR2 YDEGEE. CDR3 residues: CASSLEAGRYNEQFF. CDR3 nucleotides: TGTGCCAGCAGCTTAGAAGCGGGGAGGTACAATGAGCAGTTCTTC.

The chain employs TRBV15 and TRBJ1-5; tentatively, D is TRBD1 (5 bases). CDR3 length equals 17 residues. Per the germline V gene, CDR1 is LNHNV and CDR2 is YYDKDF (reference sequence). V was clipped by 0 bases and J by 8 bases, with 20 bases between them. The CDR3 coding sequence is TGTGCCACCAGCAGAGAAACGTCGGCGGTGACGGGGGAGCCCCAGCATTTT. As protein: CATSRETSAVTGEPQHF.

CDR3 DNA sequence: TGTGCCAGCAGCCCCTGGGGAGGGGAAGCGGACACTGAAGCTTTCTTT. Its translation: CASSPWGGEADTEAFF. The chain couples TRBV14 to TRBJ1-1; a weak D match, TRBD1 (5 bases). The CDR3 contains 16 residues. V lost 4 bases, J lost 3 bases, and 18 bases lay in between. In germline, CDR1 is SGHDN, CDR2 FVKESK.

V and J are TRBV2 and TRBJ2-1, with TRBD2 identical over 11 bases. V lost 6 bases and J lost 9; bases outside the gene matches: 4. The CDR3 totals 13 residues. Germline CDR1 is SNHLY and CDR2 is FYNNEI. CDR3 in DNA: TGTGCCAGCAGGGGTAGCGGGGGGGGTGAGCAGTTCTTC. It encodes CASRGSGGGEQFF.